This T cell receptor (beta chain) was obtained from a study of T-cell memory formation after mild COVID-19. General study findings and limits: Mostly located in CM and EM were contracting CD4+ clones, with contracting CD8+ clones located in EMRA. Within pre-infection memory, some responding clones were found, suggesting cross-reactive memory joined. Unconfirmed was the SARS-CoV-2 specificity of second-wave clones that peaked on day 37.

As for this clonotype: Its antigen is as yet unknown. A junction end diverges from the germline sequence, so it may reflect a read error.

5'RACE primed from the constant segment yielded TCR alpha and TCR beta cDNA libraries bearing sample barcodes and UMIs. A single record per CDR3 protein comes from TCRdb applying MiXCR to the 5' RACE reads. This repertoire shows around 250,000 distinct CDR3 sequences, under 20% found once; its top ten account for approximately 25%. Germline CDR1 and CDR2: MGHRA and YSYEKL. The CDR3 has 15 residues. The source of this sequence is a man between 18 and 35 years old who had mild COVID-19 (a few samples of this study predate the infection). Cell type and time point are not known. This rearrangement joins TRBV4-1 to TRBJ1-1; possible D gene TRBD1, 6 bases. Sequencing was carried out using PBMCs or a T cell subset sorted from them (not recorded which). In DNA, the CDR3 is TGCGCCAGCAACCAAGAAGCAGCAGGGGTGGGTGAAGCTTTCTTT. Protein product: CASNQEAAGVGEAFF.